These 22 T cell receptor beta chains originate from one sample sequenced in a study of early T cells in non-severe SARS-CoV-2 infection. Using its own MiXCR run on the 5' RACE reads, TCRdb lists one record per CDR3 protein. The table has 75,000 to 80,000 distinct CDR3 sequences, 11% seen once. The sample was whole blood, taken at baseline. Receptors originate from an adult who was a healthcare worker with PCR-confirmed SARS-CoV-2 infection or an uninfected control (not recorded which).

J is TRBJ2-1 and V is TRBV28; 9 bases are shared with TRBD1. V dropped 2 bases and J dropped 10; count of bases not matched to a gene: 9. In germline, CDR1 is MDHEN, CDR2 SYDVKM. The CDR3 covers 15 residues. The DNA of the CDR3 is TGTGCCAGCAGTTTACCCCGGACAGGGGAGATCGAGCAGTTCTTC. Residues: CASSLPRTGEIEQFF.

This clonotype was picked up a small number of times. CDR3 DNA sequence: TGTGCCAGCAGCTTACAAGCGGGGGTAACCACAGATACGCAGTATTTT. This translates into CASSLQAGVTTDTQYF. The rearrangement uses TRBV7-8 and TRBJ2-3, with 8 bases aligning to TRBD2. Germline V gives CDR1 SGHVS, CDR2 FQNEAQ. Trimming took 2 bases from V and 2 from J; bases not matched to a gene: 6. The CDR3 loop spans 16 amino acids.

This chain links TRBV5-1 with TRBJ1-2; maybe TRBD1 (5 bases). V dropped 2 bases and J dropped 6 bases, with 8 bases sitting between them. Germline CDR1 is SGHRS and CDR2 is YFSETQ. The CDR3 has 12 residues. For the CDR3, the DNA is TGCGCCAGCAGCTTAGGGGAACATGGCTACACCTTC. Translation gives CASSLGEHGYTF.

This rearrangement joins TRBV3-1 to TRBJ1-5; weak D call: TRBD1 (5 bases). The germline V gene has CDR1 LGHDT and CDR2 YNNKEL (reference sequence). There are 15 residues in the CDR3. Trimming took 3 bases from V and 0 from J, leaving 9 bases between them. CDR3 residues: CASSQAGDSNQPQHF. The CDR3, as DNA: TGTGCCAGCAGCCAGGCGGGGGATAGCAATCAGCCCCAGCATTTT.

The chain joins TRBV12-3 or TRBV12-4 to TRBJ1-5; D remains ambiguous. The CDR3 runs 18 residues. Trimming cost V 5 bases and J 0 bases, with 20 bases left between them. CDR3 region: CASSLPGRILYSNQPQHF. CDR3 bases: TGTGCCAGCAGTCTCCCGGGTCGGATCCTGTATAGCAATCAGCCCCAGCATTTT.

This clonotype was counted only a few times. The genes are TRBV12-3 or TRBV12-4 and TRBJ2-6; tentatively, D is TRBD1 (5 bases). With 6 bases removed from V and 9 bases from J, the gap between germline ends came to 15 bases. The CDR3 has 14 amino acids. CDR3 coding DNA: TGTGCCAGCAGCCAAACCCCAGGGCTCAACGTCCTGACTTTC. Translated: CASSQTPGLNVLTF.

The table lists this clonotype with many counts. The chain couples TRBV3-1 to TRBJ1-1; no reliable D call. The V gene lost 1 base and the J gene lost 1 base, with 4 bases spanning the gap. The CDR3 runs to 13 residues. Germline CDR1 is LGHDT and CDR2 is YNNKEL (reference sequence). CDR3 protein: CASSQAANTEAFF. CDR3 nucleotide sequence: TGTGCCAGCAGCCAAGCCGCGAACACTGAAGCTTTCTTT.

This clonotype was recorded a few times. The rearrangement links TRBV20-1 to TRBJ1-1; 9 bases fit TRBD1. Germline lookup yields CDR1 DFQATT and CDR2 SNEGSKA (reference sequence). The CDR3 is 15 amino acids. Trimming removed 2 bases from V and 4 bases from J; junction bases left unmatched: 8. This CDR3 reads CSARRGRTGATEAFF. CDR3 sequence (DNA): TGCAGTGCTAGAAGGGGTAGGACAGGGGCCACTGAAGCTTTCTTT.

This clonotype has only a few counts. The chain links TRBV29-1 to TRBJ2-2; possibly TRBD2 for D (6 bases). V lost 4 bases, J lost 3 bases, and 12 bases lay in between. The CDR3 is made up of 14 amino acids. The germline CDR1 and CDR2 sequences are SQVTM and ANQGSEA. In DNA, the CDR3 is TGCAGCGTTGGCGGGACTGGATACACCGGGGAGCTGTTTTTT. Its translation is CSVGGTGYTGELFF.

The chain combines TRBV6-6 with TRBJ2-3; 12 bases are shared with TRBD2. With V trimmed by 5 bases and J by 2 bases, 5 bases remained unmatched. The CDR3 sequence is 16 residues long. Germline V gene data show CDR1 as MNHNY and CDR2 as SVGAGI (reference sequence). This CDR3 is CASSKLAGGNTDTQYF. CDR3 DNA: TGTGCCAGCAGTAAACTAGCGGGGGGAAACACAGATACGCAGTATTTT.

A few counts support this clonotype. The chain has TRBV20-1 and TRBJ2-5; 7 bases line up with TRBD1. V lost 3 bases to trimming and J lost 0 bases; unmatched junction nucleotides: 7. The CDR3 spans 15 residues. Germline V CDR1 and CDR2: DFQATT, SNEGSKA (reference sequence). The CDR3 nucleotides read TGCAGTGCTAGCGTTTCGGGACAGTACCAAGAGACCCAGTACTTC. It encodes CSASVSGQYQETQYF.

This clonotype was recorded many times. This chain links TRBV6-6 with TRBJ1-5; D unclear. Germline V gene data show CDR1 as MNHNY and CDR2 as SVGAGI (reference sequence). The ends were cut back, 5 bases at V and 3 bases at J, with 8 bases in the middle. The CDR3 has 13 amino acids. Written as DNA, the CDR3 is TGTGCCAGCAGTCGCAGTTACAATCAGCCCCAGCATTTT. Residues: CASSRSYNQPQHF.

The J gene is TRBJ2-3, the V gene TRBV24-1; 10 bases align to TRBD1. J was trimmed by 2 bases and V by 7 bases; bases with no gene match: 8. The germline gives CDR1 KGHDR, CDR2 SFDVKD. This CDR3 contains 16 residues. For the CDR3, the DNA is TGTGCCACCAGCGACCGGACAGGGGGTTCCACAGATACGCAGTATTTT. It codes for CATSDRTGGSTDTQYF.

This clonotype was counted only a few times. The CDR3 bases are TGCAGTGCTGGGACCGGGGGCGAGGCGGCTTTCTTT. As protein: CSAGTGGEAAFF. The rearrangement joins TRBV20-1 to TRBJ1-1; D might be TRBD1 (6 bases). There are 12 residues in the CDR3. CDR1 and CDR2 from the germline V gene are DFQATT and SNEGSKA (reference sequence). Deletions cut 5 bases from V and 11 bases from J, with 18 bases between.

This clonotype was counted between two and nine times. The J gene is TRBJ1-1, the V gene TRBV6-5; D possibly corresponds to TRBD1 (5 bases). In germline, CDR1 is MNHEY, CDR2 SVGAGI. V lost 4 bases and J lost 1, with 10 bases in between. The CDR3 extends over 14 amino acids. DNA of the CDR3: TGTGCCAGCAGTTCGGACACGGCGAACACTGAAGCTTTCTTT. Its protein is CASSSDTANTEAFF.

The CDR3 DNA reads TGCGCCAGCAGATTTCAGATCGATCAGCCCCAGCATTTT. Amino acid sequence: CASRFQIDQPQHF. This chain links TRBV5-1 with TRBJ1-5; D gene ambiguous. CDR1 SGHRS and CDR2 YFSETQ come from the germline V gene. The length of the CDR3 is 13 residues. The V and J ends lost 5 bases and 5 bases respectively, with 11 bases between them.

This chain joins TRBV6-2 or TRBV6-3 and TRBJ2-2; possible D gene TRBD2, 7 bases. This CDR3 spans 14 amino acids. Per the germline V gene, CDR1 is MNHEY and CDR2 is SVGEGT. V was cut by 8 bases and J by 1 base, with 11 bases left in between. The DNA of the CDR3 is TGTGCCAGCCGCGGGGGACAGAACACCGGGGAGCTGTTTTTT. This sequence encodes CASRGGQNTGELFF.

In its sample, this clonotype was seen many times. This sequence joins TRBV28 and TRBJ2-3; 8 bases are a match to TRBD2. The germline gives CDR1 MDHEN, CDR2 SYDVKM. The CDR3 runs 14 residues. The junction had 9 bases not matched to a gene; V was cut back by 6 bases and J by 7 bases. The CDR3 DNA reads as TGTGCCAGCAGCCCGAGCGGGGGCGAGTATACGCAGTATTTT. It is translated as CASSPSGGEYTQYF.

This clonotype occurred many times. The chain has TRBV5-5 and TRBJ1-1, with 7 bases fitting TRBD1. Trimming cost V 2 bases and J 2 bases; bases outside gene matches: 3. CDR1 is SGHKS, CDR2 YYEKEE, per germline (reference sequence). The CDR3 length is 14 residues. The DNA of the CDR3 is TGTGCCAGCAGCTTTGGGACAGTCAACACTGAAGCTTTCTTT. Protein: CASSFGTVNTEAFF.

This clonotype appeared a few times. The rearrangement uses TRBV20-1 and TRBJ2-7; maybe TRBD1 (6 bases). The CDR3 loop spans 14 amino acids. CDR1 and CDR2 (germline): DFQATT, SNEGSKA (reference sequence). The V gene lost 0 bases and the J gene lost 4 bases, with 13 bases spanning the gap. The CDR3 region is CSARDRGTIYEQYF. The CDR3 DNA reads TGCAGTGCTAGAGATCGAGGGACAATTTACGAGCAGTACTTC.

This chain connects TRBV28 to TRBJ1-1; 7 nucleotides align to TRBD1. Germline V gene sequence: CDR1 MDHEN, CDR2 SYDVKM. The V segment lost 9 bases and the J segment 0 bases; nucleotides outside the gene matches: 7. The CDR3 is 14 residues long. The CDR3 protein is CASETGAMNTEAFF. CDR3 nucleotides: TGTGCCAGTGAAACAGGGGCAATGAACACTGAAGCTTTCTTT.

This clonotype was observed a handful of times. The CDR3 here is CASSPTAEQYF. CDR3 DNA sequence: TGTGCCAGCAGCCCGACCGCGGAGCAGTACTTC. The chain combines TRBV7-9 with TRBJ2-7; no firm D call. The CDR3 sequence is 11 residues long. CDR1 is SEHNR and CDR2 is FQNEAQ in the germline V gene (reference sequence). V gave up 5 bases and J gave up 7 bases, with 9 bases separating them.